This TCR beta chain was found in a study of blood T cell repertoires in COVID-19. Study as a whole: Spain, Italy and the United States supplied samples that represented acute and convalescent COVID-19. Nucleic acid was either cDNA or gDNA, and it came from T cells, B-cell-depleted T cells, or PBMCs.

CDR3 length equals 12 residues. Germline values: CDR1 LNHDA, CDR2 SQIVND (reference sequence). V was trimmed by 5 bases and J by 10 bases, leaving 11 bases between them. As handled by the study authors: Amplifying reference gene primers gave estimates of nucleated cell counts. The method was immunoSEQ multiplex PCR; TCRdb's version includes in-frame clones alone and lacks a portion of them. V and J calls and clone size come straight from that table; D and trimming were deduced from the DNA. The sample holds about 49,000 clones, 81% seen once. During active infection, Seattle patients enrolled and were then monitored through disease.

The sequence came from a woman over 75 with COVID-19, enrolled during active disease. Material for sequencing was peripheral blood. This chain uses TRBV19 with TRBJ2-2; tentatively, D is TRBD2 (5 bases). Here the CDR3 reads CASSPGGVELFF. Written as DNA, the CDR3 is TGTGCCAGTAGTCCTGGAGGAGTGGAGCTGTTTTTT. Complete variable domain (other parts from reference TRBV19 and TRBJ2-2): DGGITQSPKYLFRKEGQNVTLSCEQNLNHDAMYWYRQDPGQGLRLIYYSQIVNDFQKGDIAEGYSVSREKKESFPLTVTSAQKNPTAFYLCASSPGGVELFFGEGSRLTVL.